This T cell receptor beta chain was observed in a study of vaccination effects on CD4 cells after COVID-19. Findings and caveats of the study: Late in the post-vaccination period, infection-induced and vaccine-induced clones underwent marked clonal contraction.

As regards this clone: Its target is not known.

Germline-derived CDR1 and CDR2 are SGHTA and FQGNSA. V was trimmed by 6 bases and J by 8 bases, leaving 16 bases between them. CDR3 length: 13 amino acids. Antigen-specific CD4+ T cells were expanded (with viral peptide pools) by the ViraFEST assay ahead of sequencing. Cultured cells yielded isolated CD4+ T cells after 10 days. Neither prior SARS-CoV-2 infection nor positive nucleocapsid antibodies were present in the vaccine recipients. Days 3 and 7 were when half the medium was replaced with IL-2 medium. Libraries were prepared by immunoSEQ multiplex PCR; TCRdb keeps only in-frame clonotypes and omits some of them. In the table there are tens of thousands of clones, around 80% of which are singletons.

The TCR comes from a human donor who received a COVID-19 vaccine. The specimen was CD4+ T cells from PBMCs cultured with HCoV-NL63 spike peptides, collected before COVID-19 vaccination. This chain links TRBV7-2 with TRBJ1-1; no reliable D call. Here the CDR3 DNA reads TGTGCCAGCAGTTTAAATAGGGCATCCGAAGCTTTCTTT. This encodes CASSLNRASEAFF.